Shown below are 21 T cell receptor beta chains from a single sample sequenced in a study of T cell responses to AZD1222 COVID-19 vaccine. Generated by immunoSEQ multiplex PCR, the TCRdb table keeps only in-frame clones and is missing some. This sample has more than 80,000 clones; about nine tenths occur once, and the top ten carry roughly 10%. Sequencing used peripheral blood, obtained on day 0 of AZD1222 vaccination. Receptor source: an adult in good health.

This chain connects TRBV19 to TRBJ1-2; 7 positions match TRBD1. This CDR3 has 14 amino acids. The germline CDR1 and CDR2 sequences are LNHDA and SQIVND (reference sequence). V dropped 6 bases and J dropped 8; count of bases not matched to a gene: 12. For the CDR3, the DNA is TGTGCCAGTAGGGGGGACAGATTCCTCCAGGGCTACACCTTC. It specifies CASRGDRFLQGYTF.

The chain is built from TRBV6-5 and TRBJ1-2; tentative D call: TRBD1 (5 bases). Trimming took 0 bases from V and 0 from J, leaving 8 bases between them. CDR3 size: 15 residues. The germline V gene encodes CDR1 MNHEY and CDR2 SVGAGI. The CDR3 nucleotides read TGTGCCAGCAGTTACTCGGGCAGGGCTAACTATGGCTACACCTTC. This encodes CASSYSGRANYGYTF.

The chain combines TRBV11-2 with TRBJ2-7; a possible D gene is TRBD1 (5 bases). This CDR3 is built from 15 residues. V lost 3 bases and J lost 1, with 13 bases in between. In germline, CDR1 is SGHAT, CDR2 FQNNGV. The CDR3 DNA reads TGTGCCAGCAGCTTGGGGCTCATAGGGTCCTACGAGCAGTACTTC. It codes for CASSLGLIGSYEQYF.

This chain joins TRBV11-3 and TRBJ2-3; no clear D gene. The CDR3 totals 17 residues. Trimming pared 5 bases from V and 0 bases from J, leaving 18 bases between. Germline CDR1 reads SGHNT; CDR2 reads YENEEA. The CDR3 protein is CASSRHGGSGSTDTQYF. CDR3 coding DNA: TGTGCCAGCAGCCGGCACGGTGGATCAGGAAGCACAGATACGCAGTATTTT.

The CDR3 bases are TGCAGCGGAGCTCAGGGGGGGACCTATGGCTACACCTTC. Translating it yields CSGAQGGTYGYTF. The rearrangement uses TRBV29-1 and TRBJ1-2, with 7 bases lining up with TRBD1. The germline CDR1 and CDR2 sequences are SQVTM and ANQGSEA. The V and J ends lost 7 bases and 4 bases, in that order; junction bases with no gene match: 9. This CDR3 region has 13 residues.

This chain uses TRBV7-2 with TRBJ2-3; TRBD2 matches 7 bases. The CDR3 totals 16 residues. The trim removed 4 bases at V and 3 bases at J, leaving 10 bases unmatched. Germline V gives CDR1 SGHTA, CDR2 FQGNSA. CDR3: CASSYLWGGFTDTQYF. In DNA, the CDR3 is TGTGCCAGCAGCTACCTCTGGGGGGGGTTTACAGATACGCAGTATTTT.

V is TRBV19 and J is TRBJ1-1, with D possibly TRBD1 on 5 matching bases. The V gene lost 3 bases and the J gene lost 4 bases, with 15 bases spanning the gap. This CDR3 spans 15 amino acids. The germline gives CDR1 LNHDA, CDR2 SQIVND (reference sequence). CDR3 sequence (DNA): TGTGCCAGTAGTATCGAGGGAGGGGAAGGCACTGAAGCTTTCTTT. Its translation is CASSIEGGEGTEAFF.

The chain carries TRBV18 and TRBJ1-5; perhaps TRBD1 as D (5 bases). V dropped 6 bases and J dropped 0 bases, with 9 bases sitting between them. This CDR3 contains 14 residues. The germline gives CDR1 KGHSH, CDR2 LQKENI. CDR3 protein: CASSWGDSNQPQHF. CDR3 DNA sequence: TGTGCCAGCTCCTGGGGGGATAGCAATCAGCCCCAGCATTTT.

In its sample, this clone was seen once. This rearrangement joins TRBV29-1 to TRBJ2-1; D perhaps matches TRBD1 (5 bases). Deletions cut 2 bases from V and 0 bases from J, with 14 bases between. The CDR3 contains 16 residues. The V gene's germline CDR1 is SQVTM and CDR2 ANQGSEA. The DNA of the CDR3 is TGCAGCGTTGAATGGGGCACAGGTAGCTCCTACAATGAGCAGTTCTTC. Encoded protein: CSVEWGTGSSYNEQFF.

The J gene is TRBJ1-6, the V gene TRBV27; D unresolved. From germline, CDR1 is MNHEY and CDR2 SMNVEV (reference sequence). The CDR3 totals 14 residues. Trimming pared 2 bases from V and 4 bases from J, leaving 6 bases between. The CDR3 spells CASSLRQYNSPLHF. The CDR3 DNA is TGTGCCAGCAGTTTACGTCAGTATAATTCACCCCTCCACTTT.

The chain links TRBV5-1 to TRBJ1-4, with TRBD1 identical over 9 bases. V shed 5 bases, J shed 4 bases, and the junction held 0 bases outside the gene matches. CDR1 is SGHRS and CDR2 is YFSETQ in the germline V gene. The CDR3 length is 13 residues. The CDR3, as DNA: TGCGCCAGCAGGGGACAGGGTAATGAAAAACTGTTTTTT. Translating gives CASRGQGNEKLFF.

V gene TRBV6-1 combines with J gene TRBJ1-2, with D unclear. Germline V CDR1 and CDR2: MNHNS, SASEGT. The CDR3 is 13 amino acids. V lost 6 bases, J lost 4 bases, and 12 bases lay in between. CDR3: CASRPDGFYGYTF. The CDR3 coding sequence is TGTGCCAGCAGACCCGACGGATTCTATGGCTACACCTTC.

The V gene is TRBV12-3 or TRBV12-4, the J gene TRBJ1-1; D is undetermined. Trimming removed 6 bases at V and 4 bases at J, with 6 bases between. This CDR3 region has 11 residues. As DNA, the CDR3 is TGTGCCAGCAGCCGGGGCACTGAAGCTTTCTTT. Encoded protein: CASSRGTEAFF.

The J gene is TRBJ2-3, the V gene TRBV28; 11 positions agree with TRBD2. This CDR3 is built from 16 residues. Germline loops: CDR1 MDHEN, CDR2 SYDVKM. J lost 4 bases, V lost 5 bases, and 8 bases had no gene match. The DNA for the CDR3 is TGTGCCAGCAGTACGAGGACTAGCGGGTACCCAGATACGCAGTATTTT. Amino acids: CASSTRTSGYPDTQYF.

This chain links TRBV6-4 with TRBJ1-6; D uncertain. V was clipped by 2 bases and J by 6 bases, with 5 bases between them. The CDR3 has 13 amino acids. Germline values: CDR1 MRHNA, CDR2 SNTAGT. In DNA form, the CDR3 reads TGTGCCAGCAGTGACGAGCTTAATTCACCCCTCCACTTT. Its protein product is CASSDELNSPLHF.

CDR3: CASSPQWAATNEKLFF. The CDR3, as DNA: TGTGCCAGCAGCCCGCAGTGGGCAGCAACTAATGAAAAACTGTTTTTT. The chain employs TRBV5-5 and TRBJ1-4; D unclear. The germline CDR1 and CDR2 sequences are SGHKS and YYEKEE (reference sequence). CDR3 length equals 16 residues. V was pared by 4 bases and J by 0 bases, with 13 bases between.

V gene TRBV16 combines with J gene TRBJ1-1; D gene ambiguous. The CDR3 runs to 14 residues. V was clipped by 0 bases and J by 4 bases, with 9 bases between them. The germline V gene encodes CDR1 KGHSY and CDR2 FQNENV. The DNA of the CDR3 is TGTGCCAGCAGCCAATCGGGGTTGGTCACTGAAGCTTTCTTT. It yields the protein CASSQSGLVTEAFF.

This clone was seen only once. The chain is built from TRBV7-9 and TRBJ1-4; D remains unclear. The CDR3 length is 14 residues. Looked up from germline, CDR1 is SEHNR and CDR2 is FQNEAQ (reference sequence). V lost 7 bases and J 1 base, leaving 10 bases between the germline ends. The DNA for the CDR3 is TGTGCCAGCAACCCAGGCGGAACTAATGAAAAACTGTTTTTT. As protein: CASNPGGTNEKLFF.

The chain links TRBV6-5 to TRBJ1-2; D might be TRBD1 (6 bases). Germline-derived CDR1 and CDR2 are MNHEY and SVGAGI. The CDR3 extends over 14 amino acids. V was clipped by 6 bases and J by 8 bases, with 19 bases between them. The CDR3 region has the DNA TGTGCCAGCAGGCCGTACCCCGGGACATACGGCTACACCTTC. This gives the protein CASRPYPGTYGYTF.

The chain recombines TRBV25-1 with TRBJ1-2; D ambiguous. Germline V gives CDR1 MGHDK, CDR2 SYGVNS. Trimming shortened V by 1 base and J by 2 bases, and 5 bases separated the two germline ends. This CDR3 has 13 amino acids. The CDR3 spells CASSEFGNYGYTF. The CDR3 bases are TGTGCCAGCAGTGAATTTGGAAACTATGGCTACACCTTC.

This clone was seen only a few times. The chain carries TRBV30 and TRBJ1-5, with TRBD1 identical over 8 bases. Germline values: CDR1 GTSNPN, CDR2 SVGIG (reference sequence). There are 17 residues in the CDR3. V gave up 5 bases and J gave up 2 bases; unmatched junction bases: 14. This CDR3 is CAWAPQGGWLGNQPQHF. CDR3 DNA sequence: TGTGCCTGGGCTCCACAGGGGGGTTGGCTCGGCAATCAGCCCCAGCATTTT.